What follows describes a single TCR beta chain. The antigen is undetermined. These data originate in a study of cytomegalovirus exposure and HLA in healthy donors. Sequencing used immunoSEQ multiplex PCR; TCRdb keeps in-frame clones, though not all of them. This table holds about 330,000 clones, approximately 90% found once. The CDR3 extends over 14 amino acids. Trimming stripped 1 base from V and 6 bases from J, with 9 bases between. In germline, CDR1 is SGHNT, CDR2 YENEEA. Regarding the study as a whole: Rarity held for most TCR sequences, but there were some public TCRs that occurred in many donors. With high specificity and sensitivity, the classifier reportedly diagnosed cytomegalovirus status. In vitro checks showed that a few CMV-associated chains really do target CMV antigens.

Input material: PBMCs. The chain employs TRBV11-3 and TRBJ2-2; D is perhaps TRBD1 or TRBD2 (5 bases each). The source of this sequence is a woman between 25 and 40 years old in good health and CMV-seropositive. The CDR3 sequence: CASSLVGTAGELFF. CDR3 coding DNA: TGTGCCAGCAGCTTAGTGGGGACGGCCGGGGAGCTGTTTTTT.